Following are 17 T cell receptor beta chains from one sample sequenced in a study of T cells in Graves' hyperthyroidism and ophthalmopathy. Amplification yielded TCR beta CDR3 regions, with RNA transcripts as the source. The primer set for the first-round RT-PCR of the TCR CDR3 was HTBI. In TCRdb, the multiplex PCR reads were re-called with MiXCR into one record per CDR3 protein. The sample yields about 550,000 distinct CDR3 sequences, roughly 20% seen once. Sequenced sample: blood. The source is a man younger than 35 with Graves' hyperthyroidism.

The V and J genes are TRBV12-3 or TRBV12-4 and TRBJ2-5; 7 bases align to TRBD2. This CDR3 comprises 17 residues. J gave up 1 base and V 5 bases, and 13 bases lay outside the gene matches. The DNA for the CDR3 is TGTGCCAGCAGTGAAGCGCGGGCAGCGGGGAGCCAAGAGACCCAGTACTTC. Translating it yields CASSEARAAGSQETQYF.

For the CDR3, the DNA is TGCAGTGCTAGAACCGAGACAGGGCCCGGGGAGCTGTTTTTT. Translated, it gives CSARTETGPGELFF. V gene TRBV20-1 combines with J gene TRBJ2-2, with 7 positions matching TRBD1. From germline, CDR1 is DFQATT and CDR2 SNEGSKA (reference sequence). The CDR3 extends over 14 amino acids. The ends lost 2 bases at V and 6 bases at J; junction bases unmatched: 6.

The chain combines TRBV28 with TRBJ2-2, with 12 bases that match TRBD2. V lost 4 bases and J lost 4; bases outside the gene matches: 4. The CDR3 spans 16 residues. Germline lookup yields CDR1 MDHEN and CDR2 SYDVKM. In nucleotides, the CDR3 is TGTGCCAGCAGTTCGGGACTAGCGGGCAGCACCGGGGAGCTGTTTTTT. Translated, it gives CASSSGLAGSTGELFF.

This clonotype was recorded at least ten times. Here the CDR3 reads CASTSTGDGTEAFF. As DNA, the CDR3 is TGTGCCAGCACTTCCACAGGGGATGGCACTGAAGCTTTCTTT. The genes are TRBV27 and TRBJ1-1; 7 nucleotides align to TRBD1. Germline trimming cut 7 bases from V and 4 bases from J; bases unmatched to any gene: 9. This CDR3 has 14 amino acids. Germline CDR1 and CDR2: MNHEY and SMNVEV (reference sequence).

This chain connects TRBV6-1 to TRBJ2-7, with D tentatively TRBD1 (6 bases). V lost 5 bases and J 6 bases, leaving 11 bases between the germline ends. CDR1 MNHNS and CDR2 SASEGT come from the germline V gene. CDR3 length equals 12 residues. The CDR3 loop is CASSKQTGEQYF. The CDR3 DNA follows: TGTGCCAGCAGTAAACAGACAGGCGAGCAGTACTTC.

This clonotype came up many times. The CDR3 sequence is CASSLGQPFLYGYTF. DNA for the CDR3: TGTGCCAGCAGTTTGGGACAGCCGTTTCTCTATGGCTACACCTTC. The chain joins TRBV12-3 or TRBV12-4 to TRBJ1-2, with 7 bases fitting TRBD1. The CDR3 runs 15 residues. V gave up 3 bases and J gave up 4 bases; unmatched junction bases: 8.

This sequence joins TRBV29-1 and TRBJ2-2; TRBD1 aligns across 8 bases. J gave up 4 bases and V 4 bases, and 2 bases lay outside the gene matches. This CDR3 has 13 amino acids. Germline V CDR1 and CDR2: SQVTM, ANQGSEA. The CDR3 reads CSVGQGSTGELFF. The CDR3 DNA follows: TGCAGCGTTGGACAGGGGAGCACCGGGGAGCTGTTTTTT.

This clonotype was recorded at least ten times. The chain combines TRBV6-5 with TRBJ1-1; D gene uncertain. The V end lost 8 bases, the J end lost 7 bases, and 17 bases lay between the germline ends. The germline V gene has CDR1 MNHEY and CDR2 SVGAGI. This CDR3 is 13 amino acids long. CDR3 protein: CASGLARRNEAFF. DNA of the CDR3: TGTGCCAGCGGTTTGGCCCGGCGGAATGAAGCTTTCTTT.

This clonotype occurred many times. This chain links TRBV6-2 or TRBV6-3 with TRBJ1-3; D is unclear. Germline CDR1 and CDR2: MNHEY and SVGEGT. There are 16 residues in the CDR3. V was pared by 4 bases and J by 4 bases, with 17 bases between. The DNA for the CDR3 is TGTGCCAGCAGTTCCTCGGGCCCTAAAGCAGGAAACACCATATATTTT. Its protein product is CASSSSGPKAGNTIYF.

A few counts support this clonotype. This chain links TRBV20-1 with TRBJ2-2; tentatively, D is TRBD2 (7 bases). Trimming stripped 6 bases from V and 5 bases from J, with 19 bases between. Germline V gene data show CDR1 as DFQATT and CDR2 as SNEGSKA (reference sequence). The CDR3 spans 15 residues. Here the CDR3 DNA reads TGCAGTGCAGGATGGGGGGGCCCGTGGACCGGGGAGCTGTTTTTT. This encodes CSAGWGGPWTGELFF.

In this sample, this clonotype turned up many times. This CDR3 is CASRTIQDAREQYF. DNA of the CDR3: TGTGCCAGCAGGACAATTCAGGATGCCCGCGAGCAGTACTTC. The J gene is TRBJ2-7, the V gene TRBV11-2; D unresolved. Germline CDR1 reads SGHAT; CDR2 reads FQNNGV. Trimming took off 6 bases at V and 6 bases at J, with 18 bases between the two ends. The CDR3 covers 14 residues. Filled out from reference TRBV11-2 and TRBJ2-7, the complete variable domain reads EAGVAQSPRYKIIEKRQSVAFWCNPISGHATLYWYQQILGQGPKLLIQFQNNGVVDDSQLPKDRFSAERLKGVDSTLKIQPAKLEDSAVYLCASRTIQDAREQYFGPGTRLTVT.

Points on this clonotype: A much larger clone differs by one base, so this may be a read error. J is TRBJ1-5 and V is TRBV19; TRBD1 matches at 8 bases. Germline V lookup: CDR1 LNHDA, CDR2 SQIVND (reference sequence). The CDR3 length is 14 residues. Written as DNA, the CDR3 is TGTGCCAGTAGTATTTTGACAGGGGTTCAGCCCCAGCGTTTT. Amino acid sequence: CASSILTGVQPQRF.

This clonotype was picked up many times. The chain couples TRBV5-1 to TRBJ1-1; a weak D match, TRBD1 (5 bases). V was trimmed by 0 bases and J by 5 bases, leaving 11 bases between them. Germline V gene sequence: CDR1 SGHRS, CDR2 YFSETQ. This CDR3 has 14 amino acids. CDR3: CASSLVFKGTEAFF. CDR3 DNA: TGCGCCAGCAGCTTGGTCTTCAAGGGGACTGAAGCTTTCTTT.

At least ten counts were recorded for this clonotype. The V call is TRBV6-5, the J call TRBJ1-1; D uncertain. In germline, CDR1 is MNHEY, CDR2 SVGAGI. Trimming took off 6 bases at V and 0 bases at J, with 17 bases between the two ends. This CDR3 has 16 residues. The CDR3 DNA reads TGTGCCAGCAGCCCCTTGGGGAAGGTATTGAACACTGAAGCTTTCTTT. Translation: CASSPLGKVLNTEAFF.

J is TRBJ1-5 and V is TRBV27; D possibly corresponds to TRBD1 (6 bases). The CDR3 has 16 residues. Germline V gene data show CDR1 as MNHEY and CDR2 as SMNVEV (reference sequence). Trimming stripped 5 bases from V and 6 bases from J, with 20 bases between. The CDR3 DNA sequence: TGTGCCAGCAGTGCATACAGGGTGGGGCCGGGTCAGCCCCAGCATTTT. This gives the protein CASSAYRVGPGQPQHF.

This clonotype was seen only a few times. V is TRBV6-2 or TRBV6-3 and J is TRBJ1-1, with D hard to call. The CDR3 covers 15 residues. Germline CDR1 MNHEY, CDR2 SVGEGT. Trimming cost V 0 bases and J 2 bases, with 10 bases left between them. CDR3: CASSYSASPNTEAFF. The CDR3 region has the DNA TGTGCCAGCAGTTACTCTGCCAGTCCTAACACTGAAGCTTTCTTT.

In its sample, this clonotype was seen many times. This chain joins TRBV6-1 and TRBJ2-2, with a weak D call TRBD2 (7 bases). Germline assignment: CDR1 MNHNS and CDR2 SASEGT. Trimming stripped 4 bases from V and 1 base from J, with 13 bases between. There are 16 residues in the CDR3. The CDR3 protein is CASSGGGRMNTGELFF. In DNA, the CDR3 is TGTGCCAGCAGTGGCGGGGGCCGCATGAACACCGGGGAGCTGTTTTTT.